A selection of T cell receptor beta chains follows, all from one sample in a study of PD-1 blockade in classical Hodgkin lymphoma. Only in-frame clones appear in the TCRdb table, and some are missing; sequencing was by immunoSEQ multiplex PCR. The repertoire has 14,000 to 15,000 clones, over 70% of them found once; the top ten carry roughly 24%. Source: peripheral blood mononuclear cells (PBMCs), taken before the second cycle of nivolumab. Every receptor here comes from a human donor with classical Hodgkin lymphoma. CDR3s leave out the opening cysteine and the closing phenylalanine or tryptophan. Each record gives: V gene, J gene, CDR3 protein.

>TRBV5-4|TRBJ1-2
ASSLTGSYYGYT
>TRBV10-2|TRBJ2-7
ASTGTRSEQY
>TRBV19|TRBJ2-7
ASSTLTGRHEQY
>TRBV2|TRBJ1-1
ASSPQGAGTEAF
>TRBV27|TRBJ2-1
ASSTSGNEQF
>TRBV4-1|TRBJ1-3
ASSQDPGHHSGNTIY
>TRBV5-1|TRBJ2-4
ASSRNNIQY
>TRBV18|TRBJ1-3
ASSPQGALAGNTIY
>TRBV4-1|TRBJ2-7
ASSQARDRGSYEQY
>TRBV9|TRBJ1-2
ASSARGLYGYT
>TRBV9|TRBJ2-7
ASSVVDSGYEQY
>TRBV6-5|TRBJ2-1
ASRLTGGAYNEQF
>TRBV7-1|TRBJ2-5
ASSLVLPPGKEQETQY
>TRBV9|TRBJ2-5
ASAPAEETQY
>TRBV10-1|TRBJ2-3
ASSDGGASTDTQY
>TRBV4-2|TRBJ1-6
ASSQDLRSSYNSPLH
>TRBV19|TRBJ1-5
ATGGQGRRQPQH
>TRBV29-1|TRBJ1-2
SVERGDVGYT
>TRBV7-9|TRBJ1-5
ASSHTGNNQPQH
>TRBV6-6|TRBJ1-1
ASTLVEGAF
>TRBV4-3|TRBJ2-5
ASSQGQGVETQY
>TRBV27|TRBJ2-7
ASSLSRQGREQY
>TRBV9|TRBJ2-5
ASSGEGSQETQY
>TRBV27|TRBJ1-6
ASSYAGTGNSPLH
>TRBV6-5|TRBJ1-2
ASSYSGQGWAYGYT
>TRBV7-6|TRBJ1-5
ASSLDRGSGQPQH
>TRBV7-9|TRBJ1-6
ASSLVSGPLH
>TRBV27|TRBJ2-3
ASIPNPRDSNTDTQY
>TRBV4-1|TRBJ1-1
ASSYGGSTEAF
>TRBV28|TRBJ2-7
ASSTPGSTYEQY
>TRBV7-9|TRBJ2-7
ASSSGTGPGGLYEQY
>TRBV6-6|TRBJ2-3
ASELVNTQY
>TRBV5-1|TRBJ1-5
ASSLGPYSNQPQH
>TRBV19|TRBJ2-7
ASSSRVDEQY
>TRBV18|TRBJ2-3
ASSRLAEGATDTQY
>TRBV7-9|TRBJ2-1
ASSLGQGGYNEQF
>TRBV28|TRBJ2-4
ASTQTPQNIQY